A single sample is the source of the 10 T cell receptor beta chains below, sequenced in a study of cytomegalovirus exposure and HLA in healthy donors. The PCR was carried out with 60 Vbeta primers and 13 Jbeta primers. Sequencing used immunoSEQ multiplex PCR; TCRdb keeps in-frame clones, though not all of them. The table has under 100,000 clones, over 9% seen once. Sequenced sample: PBMCs. Every receptor here comes from a man aged 55 to 70 in good health and CMV-seropositive.

The chain combines TRBV14 with TRBJ1-5; D gene ambiguous. Between the trimmed V and J ends, which lost 3 bases and 6 bases, there was a span of 12 bases. This CDR3 contains 14 residues. Germline lookup yields CDR1 SGHDN and CDR2 FVKESK. The CDR3 sequence: CASSQVRRSQPQHF. The CDR3, as DNA: TGTGCCAGCAGCCAGGTACGTCGGAGTCAGCCCCAGCATTTT.

This clone was seen a few times. This rearrangement joins TRBV6-1 to TRBJ1-6; D is perhaps TRBD1 (6 bases). Looked up from germline, CDR1 is MNHNS and CDR2 is SASEGT. This CDR3 comprises 14 residues. Trimming took 4 bases from V and 8 from J, leaving 12 bases between them. CDR3 nucleotide sequence: TGTGCCAGCAGTGCTCAGGGGTACTATTCACCCCTCCACTTT. Translating gives CASSAQGYYSPLHF.

This clone was detected only a few times. The J gene is TRBJ1-5, the V gene TRBV5-1; TRBD1 aligns across 9 bases. The V and J ends lost 0 bases and 3 bases, in that order; junction bases with no gene match: 1. The CDR3 length is 15 residues. The V gene's germline CDR1 is SGHRS and CDR2 YFSETQ. CDR3 bases: TGCGCCAGCAGCTTGGGACAGGGGGTCAATCAGCCCCAGCATTTT. Translating it yields CASSLGQGVNQPQHF.

This clone was counted between two and nine times. The chain uses TRBV7-2 and TRBJ1-2; 7 bases map to TRBD1. Trimming took 5 bases from V and 2 from J; bases not matched to a gene: 14. The CDR3 has 17 residues. Germline V gene sequence: CDR1 SGHTA, CDR2 FQGNSA. In DNA form, the CDR3 reads TGTGCCAGCAGCCCCCGGACAGGCCCTCAGATGAACTATGGCTACACCTTC. It specifies CASSPRTGPQMNYGYTF.

This chain uses TRBV7-3 with TRBJ2-7; TRBD1 aligns across 7 bases. CDR3 length: 13 residues. The V and J ends lost 0 bases and 5 bases, in that order; junction bases with no gene match: 1. Germline V gives CDR1 SGHTA, CDR2 FQGTGA. The CDR3 DNA sequence: TGTGCCAGCAGCTTAACACAGGGGCACGAGCAGTACTTC. It codes for CASSLTQGHEQYF.

The chain recombines TRBV10-1 with TRBJ2-2; possible D gene TRBD1, 6 bases. Germline CDR1 is WNHNN and CDR2 is SYGVQD (reference sequence). V lost 6 bases, J lost 2 bases, and 7 bases lay in between. The CDR3 sequence is 13 residues long. The CDR3 coding sequence is TGCGCCAGCAGGGACAGCAACACCGGGGAGCTGTTTTTT. Amino acid sequence: CASRDSNTGELFF.

This clone was counted a few times. The chain joins TRBV10-3 to TRBJ2-3, with 10 nucleotides matching TRBD1. The length of the CDR3 is 15 residues. Germline CDR1 and CDR2: ENHRY and SYGVKD. J gave up 4 bases and V 8 bases, and 9 bases lay outside the gene matches. CDR3 bases: TGTGCCATCCGGTTTGGACAGGGGGGCTCAGATACGCAGTATTTT. This encodes CAIRFGQGGSDTQYF.

The chain carries TRBV6-1 and TRBJ2-7; 10 bases match TRBD2. Germline CDR1 reads MNHNS; CDR2 reads SASEGT. Unmatched junction bases numbered 8, after V lost 1 base and J lost 5 bases. The CDR3 is 16 residues long. This CDR3 reads CASSEGQRGGFHEQYV. In DNA form, the CDR3 reads TGTGCCAGCAGTGAAGGTCAGCGGGGGGGTTTTCACGAGCAGTACGTC.

The rearrangement links TRBV2 to TRBJ2-7, with 9 bases aligning to TRBD1. V gave up 6 bases and J gave up 5 bases; unmatched junction bases: 8. This CDR3 contains 14 residues. CDR1 SNHLY and CDR2 FYNNEI come from the germline V gene. CDR3 DNA sequence: TGTGCCAGCAGCAACCGGGACAGGGAAAACGAGCAGTACTTC. This sequence encodes CASSNRDRENEQYF.

There are a few counts of this clone. V is TRBV19 and J is TRBJ1-5; 8 bases match TRBD1. J gave up 12 bases and V 4 bases, and 2 bases lay outside the gene matches. CDR1 LNHDA and CDR2 SQIVND come from the germline V gene (reference sequence). CDR3 length: 11 residues. In nucleotides, the CDR3 is TGTGCCAGTAGTAAGACAGGGGACCAGCATTTT. Its translation: CASSKTGDQHF.